This T cell receptor (beta chain) was documented in a study of shared clonotypes between healthy human individuals. Overall study: Donors consisted of a couple of women and a few men between 18 and 49.

Profiling relied on immunoSEQ multiplex PCR, and the TCRdb table lists in-frame clones only, not all of them. The profile shows under 600,000 clones, almost 97% of them singletons. Study-level findings and limits: Richness estimates generally favored naive over memory subsets. Four donors shared 4.5% to 6.5% of their naive CD4 clonotypes. Rarefaction indicated that sorted-subset sequencing remained incomplete although depth was large.

The CDR3 spans 13 residues. V was clipped by 4 bases and J by 7 bases, with 11 bases between them. The germline CDR1 and CDR2 sequences are MRHNA and SNTAGT. As to this clone: As yet, its antigen is unknown.

This chain links TRBV6-4 with TRBJ2-1; either TRBD1 or TRBD2 may supply D (5 bases each). Source material: naive CD4+ T cells sorted from blood. Subset given: CD45RA+ positively selected. The receptor was derived from a woman between 25 and 40 years old in good health. DNA of the CDR3: TGTGCCAGCAGTGGGGACCGGAGGAATGAGCAGTTCTTC. Its protein is CASSGDRRNEQFF.